This T cell receptor beta chain was obtained from a study of blood T cell repertoires in COVID-19. There are 13 residues in the CDR3. Trimming took off 1 base at V and 3 bases at J, with 4 bases between the two ends. Germline V gene sequence: CDR1 SGDLS, CDR2 YYNGEE. TCRdb keeps only in-frame clones here, not all; method: immunoSEQ multiplex PCR. In the table there are over 200,000 clones, 80% to 85% of which are singletons. The sequencing sample was made of peripheral blood. The V and J genes are TRBV9 and TRBJ1-4; unclear D gene. This sequence originates from a woman aged 80 or older with active or convalescent COVID-19. The chain's CDR3 is CASSVTANEKLFF. The CDR3 nucleotides read TGTGCCAGCAGCGTAACTGCTAATGAAAAACTGTTTTTT.